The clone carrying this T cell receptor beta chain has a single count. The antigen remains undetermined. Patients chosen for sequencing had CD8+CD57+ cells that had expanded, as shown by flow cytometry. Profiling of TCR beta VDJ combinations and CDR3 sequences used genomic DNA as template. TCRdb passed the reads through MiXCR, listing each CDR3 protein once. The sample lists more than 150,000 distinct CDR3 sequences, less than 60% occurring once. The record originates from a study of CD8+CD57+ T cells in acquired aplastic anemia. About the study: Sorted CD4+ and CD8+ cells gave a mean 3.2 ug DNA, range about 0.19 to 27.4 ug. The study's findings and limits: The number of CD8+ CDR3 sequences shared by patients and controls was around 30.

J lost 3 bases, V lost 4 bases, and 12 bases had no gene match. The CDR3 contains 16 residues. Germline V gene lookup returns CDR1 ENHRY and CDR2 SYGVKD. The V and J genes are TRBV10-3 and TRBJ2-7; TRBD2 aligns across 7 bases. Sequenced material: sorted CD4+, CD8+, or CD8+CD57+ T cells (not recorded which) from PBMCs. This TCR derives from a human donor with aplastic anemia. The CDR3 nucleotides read TGTGCCATCAGTGTTACTAAGGGGAGGGAACTCTACGAGCAGTACTTC. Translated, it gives CAISVTKGRELYEQYF.